One sample yielded the 24 T cell receptor beta chains listed below, sequenced in a study of identical twins. TCRdb used MiXCR to reprocess the 5' RACE reads, holding one entry per CDR3 protein. Of about 530,000 distinct CDR3 sequences in the sample, 12% to 15% were seen once. The same sample was also studied in work on yellow fever vaccine responses in identical twins.

Sample: CD4+ T cells sorted from blood. Receptors were obtained from a young woman in good health.

CDR3 coding DNA: TGTGCCATCAGTGAGAGGACAGGGATCTTCTATGGCTACACCTTC. Its translation is CAISERTGIFYGYTF. The chain carries TRBV10-3 and TRBJ1-2; 8 nucleotides line up with TRBD1. V shed 2 bases, J shed 4 bases, and the junction held 6 bases outside the gene matches. The germline CDR1 and CDR2 sequences are ENHRY and SYGVKD. The CDR3 covers 15 residues.

Only a few counts were recorded for this clonotype. The V and J genes are TRBV6-1 and TRBJ1-4; D is possibly TRBD1 (5 bases). Germline lookup yields CDR1 MNHNS and CDR2 SASEGT. V was trimmed by 5 bases and J by 7 bases, leaving 17 bases between them. This CDR3 has 15 residues. The CDR3 DNA is TGTGCCAGCAGTCCCCCGGGGGGTGGTAGTGAAAAACTGTTTTTT. Translating it yields CASSPPGGGSEKLFF.

The chain uses TRBV12-3 or TRBV12-4 and TRBJ1-5, with D uncertain. The CDR3 has 16 residues. Trimming took 3 bases from V and 0 from J, leaving 12 bases between them. CDR3 bases: TGTGCCAGCAGTTTTGGTGGACCAAATAGCAATCAGCCCCAGCATTTT. Its translation: CASSFGGPNSNQPQHF.

This sequence joins TRBV7-2 and TRBJ2-3; 9 bases line up with TRBD1. CDR1 and CDR2 from the germline V gene are SGHTA and FQGNSA. The CDR3 covers 15 residues. V was pared by 5 bases and J by 4 bases, with 7 bases of the junction left unmatched. Here the CDR3 DNA reads TGTGCCAGCAGCCCTCAGGACAGGGGCGCAGATACGCAGTATTTT. Protein: CASSPQDRGADTQYF.

This clonotype was detected only a few times. The CDR3 nucleotides read TGTGCCAGCAGCTGGGGACAGGGCGGGGGACAGCCCCAGCATTTT. Amino acids: CASSWGQGGGQPQHF. The chain has TRBV11-2 and TRBJ1-5; 9 nucleotides match TRBD1. The germline CDR1 and CDR2 sequences are SGHAT and FQNNGV. The CDR3 loop spans 15 amino acids. Trimming at V came to 4 bases and at J to 7 bases, leaving 8 bases not matched to a gene.

This rearrangement joins TRBV21-1 to TRBJ1-1. TRBV21-1 is described as a pseudogene. This CDR3 contains 15 residues. The CDR3, as DNA: TGTGCCAGCAGCAAACTTGCCCTTATGGGCACTGAAGCTTTCTTT. Protein sequence: CASSKLALMGTEAFF.

This clonotype occurred a few times. The rearrangement links TRBV29-1 to TRBJ2-1; TRBD1 agrees at 10 bases. The CDR3 has 16 residues. Trimming at V came to 1 base and at J to 7 bases, leaving 10 bases not matched to a gene. Germline CDR1 reads SQVTM; CDR2 reads ANQGSEA. The CDR3 reads CSVEGSRDRGSNEQFF. In DNA, the CDR3 is TGCAGCGTTGAAGGGTCCCGGGACAGGGGAAGTAATGAGCAGTTCTTC.

The chain combines TRBV29-1 with TRBJ1-6; D is possibly TRBD1 (5 bases). The CDR3 has 15 residues. The V end was cut by 7 bases, the J end by 7 bases, with 20 bases between. Germline V gene lookup returns CDR1 SQVTM and CDR2 ANQGSEA. DNA of the CDR3: TGCAGCGCCTCTCCCGGGACCGATCGGAATTCACCCCTCCACTTT. As protein: CSASPGTDRNSPLHF.

This clonotype was observed a handful of times. The V gene is TRBV5-1, the J gene TRBJ1-1; D is unclear. The CDR3 totals 13 residues. V was shortened by 0 bases and J by 4 bases, with 7 bases between the two germline ends. Germline values: CDR1 SGHRS, CDR2 YFSETQ. The CDR3 here is CASSLARFTEAFF. In DNA form, the CDR3 reads TGCGCCAGCAGCTTGGCGAGGTTCACTGAAGCTTTCTTT.

The chain combines TRBV18 with TRBJ2-1, with 9 bases aligning to TRBD1. This CDR3 is 16 amino acids long. CDR1 is KGHSH and CDR2 is LQKENI in the germline V gene. V dropped 2 bases and J dropped 1; count of bases not matched to a gene: 3. CDR3 sequence: CASSPGQGISYNEQFF. In nucleotides, the CDR3 is TGTGCCAGCTCACCAGGACAGGGGATTTCCTACAATGAGCAGTTCTTC.

On this clonotype itself: One junction end does not reproduce the germline sequence, and a read error may be involved. The chain combines TRBV12-3 or TRBV12-4 with TRBJ1-1, with D hard to call. The CDR3 has 13 amino acids. CDR3 protein: CASRLVQDTEAFF. In DNA form, the CDR3 reads TGTGCCAGCAGGTTAGTCCAGGACACTGAAGCTTTCTTT.

The rearrangement uses TRBV6-2 or TRBV6-3 and TRBJ2-2; possibly TRBD1 or TRBD2 for D (5 bases each). Germline V gene lookup returns CDR1 MNHEY and CDR2 SVGEGT. The CDR3 extends over 15 amino acids. V lost 0 bases, J lost 4 bases, and 9 bases lay in between. The CDR3 DNA follows: TGTGCCAGCAGTTACTCGACTGGGACCACCGGGGAGCTGTTTTTT. Its protein product is CASSYSTGTTGELFF.

The chain is built from TRBV25-1 and TRBJ2-2; either TRBD1 or TRBD2 may supply D (6 bases each). Germline-derived CDR1 and CDR2 are MGHDK and SYGVNS. V gave up 2 bases and J gave up 5 bases, with 15 bases separating them. The CDR3 extends over 16 amino acids. This chain's CDR3 is CASSEQSRGETGELFF. The CDR3 region has the DNA TGTGCCAGCAGTGAACAATCAAGGGGGGAAACCGGGGAGCTGTTTTTT.

In DNA form, the CDR3 reads TGCAGTGCTAGAGGTTCTAACATAGCGGGTCTGGCCTACAATGAGCAGTTCTTC. It encodes CSARGSNIAGLAYNEQFF. The chain is built from TRBV20-1 and TRBJ2-1; 7 bases are a match to TRBD2. The CDR3 is made up of 18 amino acids. J lost 2 bases, V lost 1 base, and 14 bases had no gene match. Germline V gene sequence: CDR1 DFQATT, CDR2 SNEGSKA (reference sequence).

This clonotype was seen more than once but under ten times. The chain has TRBV5-1 and TRBJ2-2; D is unresolved. V was clipped by 3 bases and J by 7 bases, with 10 bases between them. The CDR3 has 13 residues. CDR1 and CDR2 from the germline V gene are SGHRS and YFSETQ. CDR3 bases: TGCGCCAGCAGCTACATATCTGACGGGGAGCTGTTTTTT. Residues: CASSYISDGELFF.

This clonotype was counted ten times or more. The V and J genes are TRBV4-2 and TRBJ2-2; possible D gene TRBD2, 5 bases. The CDR3 is 18 residues long. The V and J ends lost 3 bases and 1 base respectively, with 18 bases between them. CDR1 and CDR2 from the germline V gene are LGHNA and YNFKEQ. The CDR3 sequence: CASSQGLAGGGNTGELFF. DNA of the CDR3: TGTGCCAGCAGCCAGGGTCTAGCAGGCGGCGGGAACACCGGGGAGCTGTTTTTT.

This clonotype was seen more than once but under ten times. This chain connects TRBV7-9 to TRBJ1-1; D may be TRBD1 (5 bases). The CDR3 is 14 residues long. Germline CDR1 is SEHNR and CDR2 is FQNEAQ (reference sequence). Between the trimmed V and J ends, which lost 0 bases and 4 bases, there was a span of 9 bases. CDR3 coding DNA: TGTGCCAGCAGCTTAGCTAGCGGGGCCACTGAAGCTTTCTTT. Its translation is CASSLASGATEAFF.

This clonotype has more than one count but fewer than ten. The J gene is TRBJ2-1, the V gene TRBV5-8; 13 nucleotides agree with TRBD2. The V and J ends lost 4 bases and 8 bases, in that order; junction bases with no gene match: 6. The CDR3 is 15 amino acids. The germline gives CDR1 SGHTS, CDR2 YDEGEE. The CDR3 sequence is CASSPGTSGIYEQFF. CDR3 in DNA: TGTGCCAGCAGCCCCGGGACTAGCGGGATCTATGAGCAGTTCTTC.

The V and J genes are TRBV20-1 and TRBJ2-2; D is possibly TRBD1 (5 bases). In germline, CDR1 is DFQATT, CDR2 SNEGSKA (reference sequence). The CDR3 length is 14 residues. V lost 1 base, J lost 7 bases, and 13 bases lay in between. CDR3 nucleotide sequence: TGCAGTGCTAGAGCCAATCCAGGGATCGGGGAGCTGTTTTTT. Translation gives CSARANPGIGELFF.

Only a few counts were recorded for this clonotype. The gene calls are TRBV12-3 or TRBV12-4 and TRBJ2-2; D is unclear. V was pared by 0 bases and J by 6 bases, with 8 bases between. The CDR3 is 14 amino acids. The CDR3 is CASSLAGGPGELFF. The CDR3 region has the DNA TGTGCCAGCAGTTTAGCGGGTGGTCCCGGGGAGCTGTTTTTT.

The chain uses TRBV29-1 and TRBJ1-2, with a possible D match to TRBD1 (5 bases). CDR1 is SQVTM, CDR2 ANQGSEA, per germline. Trimming cost V 4 bases and J 7 bases, with 10 bases left between them. The CDR3 spans 11 residues. The CDR3 sequence is CSVVKGPGYTF. CDR3 nucleotides: TGCAGCGTTGTAAAGGGACCTGGCTACACCTTC.

The V gene is TRBV12-3 or TRBV12-4, the J gene TRBJ2-1; TRBD2 agrees at 11 bases. The CDR3 is 15 residues long. V lost 5 bases and J lost 2; bases outside the gene matches: 2. CDR3 sequence: CASSHSGRAYNEQFF. As DNA, the CDR3 is TGTGCCAGCAGTCATAGCGGGAGGGCCTACAATGAGCAGTTCTTC.

The chain links TRBV4-1 to TRBJ2-7; 12 nucleotides agree with TRBD1. Trimming cost V 4 bases and J 6 bases; bases outside gene matches: 13. The CDR3 runs 17 residues. The V gene's germline CDR1 is MGHRA and CDR2 YSYEKL. The CDR3 reads CASSRRDRGRRSGEQYV. Written as DNA, the CDR3 is TGCGCCAGCAGCCGCAGGGACAGGGGGCGTAGGTCAGGCGAGCAGTACGTC.

The CDR3 DNA sequence: TGCAGTGCCCGGTTGGGATCCTACGAGCAGTACTTC. It is translated as CSARLGSYEQYF. The V call is TRBV20-1, the J call TRBJ2-7; no firm D call. Per the germline V gene, CDR1 is DFQATT and CDR2 is SNEGSKA (reference sequence). The V gene lost 6 bases and the J gene lost 1 base, with 10 bases spanning the gap. CDR3 length equals 12 residues.